The 25 T cell receptor beta chains reported below all come from one sample, sequenced in a study of regulatory T cells in long-lasting Graves disease. To make TCR beta libraries, researchers used iRepertoire HTBI primers and Arm-PCR of CDR3 regions. TCRdb ran MiXCR on the multiplex PCR reads and lists one entry per CDR3 protein. The repertoire holds a few hundred thousand distinct CDR3 sequences, with about 20% as singletons. The time point: persistent/refractory GD, antithyroid drugs over 5 years with positive TRAb. Generation of the TCR library employed RNA extracted from PBMCs. Sequencing used peripheral blood mononuclear cells (PBMCs), obtained when the disease was refractory, from a patient treated with antithyroid drugs. Receptors originate from a female donor with Graves disease.

The V and J genes are TRBV6-5 and TRBJ2-2, with a tentative D call TRBD2 (5 bases). The CDR3 is made up of 16 amino acids. The germline gives CDR1 MNHEY, CDR2 SVGAGI. The V end lost 0 bases, the J end lost 0 bases, and 8 bases lay between the germline ends. CDR3 nucleotide sequence: TGTGCCAGCAGTTACTCTCTGGGAGCGAACACCGGGGAGCTGTTTTTT. Its translation is CASSYSLGANTGELFF.

This clonotype was observed a few times. The chain links TRBV6-2 or TRBV6-3 to TRBJ2-4, with 13 positions matching TRBD2. CDR3 length equals 19 residues. Per the germline V gene, CDR1 is MNHEY and CDR2 is SVGEGT. Losses at the gene ends were 4 bases for V and 0 bases for J; bases not matched to a gene: 9. The CDR3 loop reads CASSSPGLAGPLAKNIQYF. The CDR3 coding sequence is TGTGCCAGCAGTTCCCCGGGACTAGCGGGACCTCTAGCCAAAAACATTCAGTACTTC.

The chain couples TRBV20-1 to TRBJ2-4; 11 bases fit TRBD2. The J segment lost 3 bases and the V segment lost 8 bases, leaving 6 bases of the junction unmatched. Germline CDR1 is DFQATT and CDR2 is SNEGSKA (reference sequence). The length of the CDR3 is 14 residues. DNA of the CDR3: TGCAGTTTGATTGGACTAGCGGGCAAAAACATTCAGTACTTC. As protein: CSLIGLAGKNIQYF.

The J gene is TRBJ2-7, the V gene TRBV5-5, with 10 bases that match TRBD2. CDR3 length equals 16 residues. Trimming took 4 bases from V and 1 from J; bases not matched to a gene: 8. Germline loops: CDR1 SGHKS, CDR2 YYEKEE (reference sequence). CDR3 protein: CASSPMPSGSSYEQYF. In nucleotides, the CDR3 is TGTGCCAGCAGCCCTATGCCTAGCGGGAGTTCCTACGAGCAGTACTTC. The variable domain in full, completed from reference TRBV5-5 and TRBJ2-7, reads DAGVTQSPTHLIKTRGQQVTLRCSPISGHKSVSWYQQVLGQGPQFIFQYYEKEERGRGNFPDRFSARQFPNYSSELNVNALLLGDSALYLCASSPMPSGSSYEQYFGPGTRLTVT.

The chain employs TRBV7-9 and TRBJ2-2, with TRBD1 matching 10 bases. Germline CDR1 SEHNR, CDR2 FQNEAQ (reference sequence). There are 19 residues in the CDR3. V shed 5 bases, J shed 7 bases, and the junction held 19 bases outside the gene matches. This CDR3 reads CASSKPERLGQGWIGELFF. The CDR3 DNA sequence: TGTGCCAGCAGCAAACCTGAACGTCTGGGACAGGGGTGGATCGGGGAGCTGTTTTTT. The full variable domain, in which reference TRBV7-9 and TRBJ2-2 provide the parts outside the CDR3, is DTGVSQNPRHKITKRGQNVTFRCDPISEHNRLYWYRQTLGQGPEFLTYFQNEAQLEKSRLLSDRFSAERPKGSFSTLEIQRTEQGDSAMYLCASSKPERLGQGWIGELFFGEGSRLTVL.

V is TRBV12-3 or TRBV12-4 and J is TRBJ2-2, with D unresolved. The CDR3 consists of 13 residues. V was trimmed by 2 bases and J by 6 bases, leaving 7 bases between them. As DNA, the CDR3 is TGTGCCAGCAGTTTATCGGCGGCCGGGGAGCTGTTTTTT. The encoded protein is CASSLSAAGELFF.

This clonotype was counted between two and nine times. The J gene is TRBJ2-2, the V gene TRBV28; TRBD1 or TRBD2 may be the D gene (6 bases each). The CDR3 length is 17 residues. The V gene's germline CDR1 is MDHEN and CDR2 SYDVKM. Trimming took 7 bases from V and 0 from J, leaving 18 bases between them. The CDR3 here is CASTTMGGPTNTGELFF. The CDR3 DNA reads as TGTGCCAGCACCACAATGGGGGGCCCCACGAACACCGGGGAGCTGTTTTTT.

To note about this clonotype: One junction end does not reproduce the germline sequence, and a read error may be involved. This chain uses TRBV7-8 with TRBJ2-6; D is perhaps TRBD1 (6 bases). Germline V lookup: CDR1 SGHVS, CDR2 FQNEAQ. The CDR3 extends over 18 amino acids. The CDR3 DNA reads as TGTGTCAGCAGCTCCAGTTGGACAGCGGACTCTGGGGCCAACGTCCTGACTTTC. Encoded protein: CVSSSSWTADSGANVLTF.

This clonotype occurred a few times. The chain is built from TRBV6-1 and TRBJ2-5; a weak D match, TRBD1 (5 bases). Trimming shortened V by 6 bases and J by 1 base, and 12 bases separated the two germline ends. The CDR3 loop spans 14 amino acids. Looked up from germline, CDR1 is MNHNS and CDR2 is SASEGT. CDR3 nucleotide sequence: TGTGCCAGCAGGCCTAGGGGTCGCCAAGAGACCCAGTACTTC. It is translated as CASRPRGRQETQYF.

The V and J genes are TRBV4-3 and TRBJ1-1, with 7 bases that match TRBD1. After removal of 0 bases from V and 10 bases from J, the junction contained 8 bases not matched to a gene. Germline CDR1 and CDR2: LGHNA and YSLEER. The CDR3 length is 14 residues. CDR3 sequence: CASSQDSRQGRAFF. The DNA of the CDR3 is TGCGCCAGCAGCCAAGATAGTCGACAGGGTCGAGCTTTCTTT.

This clonotype was detected ten times or more. J is TRBJ1-1 and V is TRBV7-3; no reliable D call. Looked up from germline, CDR1 is SGHTA and CDR2 is FQGTGA. The CDR3 runs to 14 residues. V dropped 5 bases and J dropped 7 bases, with 17 bases sitting between them. The DNA of the CDR3 is TGTGCCAGCAGCCTACGAGGCGGGTTGGGTGAAGCTTTCTTT. Protein: CASSLRGGLGEAFF.

This clonotype was counted only a few times. The J gene is TRBJ2-2, the V gene TRBV20-1; the D gene is possibly TRBD1 (5 bases). Germline V CDR1 and CDR2: DFQATT, SNEGSKA (reference sequence). The length of the CDR3 is 13 residues. Trimming removed 5 bases from V and 1 base from J, with 8 bases in between. CDR3 DNA: TGCAGTGCTTTCGACAGGAACACCGGGGAGCTGTTTTTT. Its protein product is CSAFDRNTGELFF.

This clonotype has a count of ten or more. The genes are TRBV5-1 and TRBJ2-7; D not certain. CDR1 is SGHRS, CDR2 YFSETQ, per germline. The length of the CDR3 is 14 residues. With 1 base removed from V and 2 bases from J, the gap between germline ends came to 10 bases. CDR3 loop: CASSLQGLPYEQYF. The CDR3 region has the DNA TGCGCCAGCAGCTTGCAAGGGCTCCCCTACGAGCAGTACTTC. The complete variable domain, with remaining parts taken from reference TRBV5-1 and TRBJ2-7, reads KAGVTQTPRYLIKTRGQQVTLSCSPISGHRSVSWYQQTPGQGLQFLFEYFSETQRNKGNFPGRFSGRQFSNSRSEMNVSTLELGDSALYLCASSLQGLPYEQYFGPGTRLTVT.

The gene calls are TRBV5-1 and TRBJ1-1, with D maybe TRBD1 (5 bases). Germline V gene data show CDR1 as SGHRS and CDR2 as YFSETQ. The length of the CDR3 is 17 residues. Trimming took 2 bases from V and 1 from J, leaving 18 bases between them. CDR3 protein: CASSFGLGPQGNTEAFF. CDR3 sequence (DNA): TGCGCCAGCAGCTTCGGATTAGGGCCTCAGGGGAACACTGAAGCTTTCTTT.

The rearrangement uses TRBV9 and TRBJ1-5, with no clear D. CDR1 SGDLS and CDR2 YYNGEE come from the germline V gene. The CDR3 spans 13 residues. Trimming shortened V by 0 bases and J by 5 bases, and 6 bases separated the two germline ends. Here the CDR3 reads CASSVEIDQPQHF. CDR3 nucleotides: TGTGCCAGCAGCGTAGAGATAGATCAGCCCCAGCATTTT.

The V and J genes are TRBV20-1 and TRBJ2-7; D unclear. This CDR3 comprises 13 residues. Between the trimmed V and J ends, which lost 1 base and 2 bases, there was a span of 9 bases. Germline assignment: CDR1 DFQATT and CDR2 SNEGSKA (reference sequence). CDR3 DNA sequence: TGCAGTGCTAGAGCCCCTTCCACCTACGAGCAGTACTTC. Translating it yields CSARAPSTYEQYF.

V usage is TRBV20-1 and J usage is TRBJ1-1; D is perhaps TRBD1 (5 bases). The germline V gene encodes CDR1 DFQATT and CDR2 SNEGSKA (reference sequence). V was trimmed by 1 base and J by 4 bases, leaving 13 bases between them. The CDR3 is 14 residues long. CDR3 residues: CSARGAGSVTEAFF. Here the CDR3 DNA reads TGCAGTGCTAGAGGGGCAGGGAGTGTCACTGAAGCTTTCTTT.

The chain combines TRBV28 with TRBJ2-7; D might be TRBD1 (5 bases). This CDR3 contains 16 residues. V lost 3 bases to trimming and J lost 1 base, with 16 bases between them. CDR1 MDHEN and CDR2 SYDVKM come from the germline V gene. CDR3 sequence: CASSFRQGASSYEQYF. CDR3 coding DNA: TGTGCCAGCAGTTTCCGGCAAGGGGCCAGTTCCTACGAGCAGTACTTC.

The chain links TRBV30 to TRBJ1-4; weak D call: TRBD1 (6 bases). V dropped 0 bases and J dropped 10 bases, with 18 bases sitting between them. Germline V lookup: CDR1 GTSNPN, CDR2 SVGIG (reference sequence). The CDR3 spans 15 residues. In DNA, the CDR3 is TGTGCCTGGAGTGTACTCGGACAGTTTCGTGCAAAACTGTTTTTT. Translating it yields CAWSVLGQFRAKLFF. Full variable domain (remainder filled in from reference TRBV30 and TRBJ1-4): SQTIHQWPATLVQPVGSPLSLECTVEGTSNPNLYWYRQAAGRGLQLLFYSVGIGQISSEVPQNLSASRPQDRQFILSSKKLLLSDSGFYLCAWSVLGQFRAKLFFGSGTQLSVL.

The sample holds many counts of this clonotype. V usage is TRBV2 and J usage is TRBJ2-5, with TRBD1 matching 9 bases. The V and J ends lost 0 bases and 4 bases, in that order; junction bases with no gene match: 6. The CDR3 runs to 16 residues. The germline gives CDR1 SNHLY, CDR2 FYNNEI. CDR3 protein: CASSEAPAGQGETQYF. CDR3 DNA sequence: TGTGCCAGCAGTGAAGCGCCAGCGGGACAGGGAGAGACCCAGTACTTC.

The chain combines TRBV3-1 with TRBJ1-4; no definite D call. Trimming took 2 bases from V and 7 from J, leaving 11 bases between them. The CDR3 spans 14 residues. Germline V lookup: CDR1 LGHDT, CDR2 YNNKEL (reference sequence). The CDR3 DNA reads as TGTGCCAGCAGCCAACTAGCTTGGAGTGAAAAACTGTTTTTT. Translation gives CASSQLAWSEKLFF.

The chain combines TRBV9 with TRBJ1-1; D is uncertain. The CDR3 is made up of 16 amino acids. The germline V and J ends were trimmed by 4 bases and 1 base, with 17 bases remaining between them. The V gene's germline CDR1 is SGDLS and CDR2 YYNGEE. The CDR3 loop is CASSPPFLGANTEAFF. The CDR3 DNA follows: TGTGCCAGCAGCCCACCCTTCCTGGGTGCGAACACTGAAGCTTTCTTT.

This clonotype was found a few times. The chain links TRBV7-9 to TRBJ2-7; 8 positions match TRBD1. This CDR3 region has 15 residues. V lost 1 base, J lost 7 bases, and 9 bases stayed unmatched. CDR1 and CDR2 (germline): SEHNR, FQNEAQ (reference sequence). The CDR3 coding sequence is TGTGCCAGCAGCTTAGTTCCGGGACAGGTTTGTGAGCAGTACTTC. Translated: CASSLVPGQVCEQYF.

V and J are TRBV7-9 and TRBJ2-5, with 9 bases lining up with TRBD2. V was pared by 5 bases and J by 4 bases, with 8 bases of the junction left unmatched. This CDR3 region has 15 residues. Germline loops: CDR1 SEHNR, CDR2 FQNEAQ (reference sequence). For the CDR3, the DNA is TGTGCCAGCAGCACAGACCTTAGCGGGAGAGAGACCCAGTACTTC. Protein sequence: CASSTDLSGRETQYF.

This clonotype has a count of ten or more. This chain uses TRBV2 with TRBJ2-4, with D uncertain. The germline V and J ends were trimmed by 8 bases and 0 bases, with 11 bases remaining between them. Germline CDR1 and CDR2: SNHLY and FYNNEI. This CDR3 comprises 14 residues. The CDR3 spells CASSGELAKNIQYF. As DNA, the CDR3 is TGTGCCAGCTCCGGTGAACTAGCCAAAAACATTCAGTACTTC.